This entry features one TCR beta chain sequence. Its target is unknown. The CDR3 is 14 residues long. From germline, CDR1 is SGHRS and CDR2 YFSETQ. Germline trimming cut 2 bases from V and 8 bases from J; bases unmatched to any gene: 7. This sample is part of a study of T cells in localized non-small cell lung cancer. Repertoires were generated with immunoSEQ multiplex PCR, while TCRdb's copy carries only in-frame clones and drops some. The data contain around 2,700 clones, roughly a third of them seen just once; the ten biggest clones take up about 5%. The study's findings and limits: Among blood samples, higher T cell density accompanied longer overall survival. Heterogeneity remains possible, as sequencing covered one tumor region only. Tumor showed lower T cell clonality than uninvolved adjacent lung, where it was highest.

The input for sequencing was lung tumor tissue, taken before any cancer treatment. The V gene is TRBV5-1, the J gene TRBJ2-1; TRBD2 matches at 7 bases. This receptor was taken from a man aged 40-75 years with stage I lung adenocarcinoma. This CDR3 reads CASSLAGTIDEQFF. In DNA form, the CDR3 reads TGCGCCAGCAGCTTAGCGGGAACCATCGATGAGCAGTTCTTC.